This record looks at one T cell receptor (beta chain) sequence and its context. This sample stems from a study of T cell repertoires in ileal Crohn's disease. TCRdb's table, derived via immunoSEQ multiplex PCR, lists solely in-frame clones and lacks some. The sample lists more than 9,500 clones; around 81% were seen once. Unmatched junction bases numbered 7, after V lost 2 bases and J lost 4 bases. Germline V CDR1 and CDR2: SGHTA, FQGNSA. The CDR3 runs 16 residues. Material: ileal tissue. The TCR sequence derives from an adult with Crohn's disease. The V call is TRBV7-2, the J call TRBJ1-2; 10 bases line up with TRBD1. CDR3 DNA: TGTGCCAGCAGCTTAAATAGGGGACAGGGGACCTATGGCTACACCTTC. It is translated as CASSLNRGQGTYGYTF.